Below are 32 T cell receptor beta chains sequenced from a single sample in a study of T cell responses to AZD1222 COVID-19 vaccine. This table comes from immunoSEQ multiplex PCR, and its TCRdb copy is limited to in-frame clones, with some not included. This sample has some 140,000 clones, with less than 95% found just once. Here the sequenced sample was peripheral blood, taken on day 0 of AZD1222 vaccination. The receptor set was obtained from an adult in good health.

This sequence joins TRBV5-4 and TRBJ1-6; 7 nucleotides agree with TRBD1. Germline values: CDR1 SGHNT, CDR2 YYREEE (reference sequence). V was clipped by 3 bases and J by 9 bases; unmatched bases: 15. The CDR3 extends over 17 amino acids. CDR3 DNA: TGTGCCAGCAGCTCGCCGAGGGAGGGGGCAAATGGTTCACCCCTCCACTTT. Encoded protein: CASSSPREGANGSPLHF.

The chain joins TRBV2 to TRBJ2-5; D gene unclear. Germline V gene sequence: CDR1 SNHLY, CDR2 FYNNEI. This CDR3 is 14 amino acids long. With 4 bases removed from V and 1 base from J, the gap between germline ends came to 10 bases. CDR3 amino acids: CASSAVTAQETQYF. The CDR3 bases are TGTGCCAGCAGTGCCGTAACAGCCCAAGAGACCCAGTACTTC.

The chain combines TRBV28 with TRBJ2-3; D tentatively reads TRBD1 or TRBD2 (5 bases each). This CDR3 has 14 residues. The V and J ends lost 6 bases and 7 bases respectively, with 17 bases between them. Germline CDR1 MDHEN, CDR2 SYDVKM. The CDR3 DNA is TGTGCCAGCAGGACCGGGACCCCCTCCAATACGCAGTATTTT. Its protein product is CASRTGTPSNTQYF.

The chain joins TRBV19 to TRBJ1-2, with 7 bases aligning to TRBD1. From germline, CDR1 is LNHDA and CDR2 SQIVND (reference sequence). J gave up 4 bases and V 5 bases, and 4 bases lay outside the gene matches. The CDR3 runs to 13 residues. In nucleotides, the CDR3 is TGTGCCAGTAGTCCGGGGACAGCCTATGGCTACACCTTC. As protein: CASSPGTAYGYTF.

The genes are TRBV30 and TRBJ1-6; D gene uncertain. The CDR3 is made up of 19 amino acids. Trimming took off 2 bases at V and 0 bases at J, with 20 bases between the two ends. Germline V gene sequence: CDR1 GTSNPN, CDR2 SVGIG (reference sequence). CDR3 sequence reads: CAWSSSRTATSSYNSPLHF. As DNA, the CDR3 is TGTGCCTGGAGTTCGTCACGGACCGCTACGAGCTCCTATAATTCACCCCTCCACTTT.

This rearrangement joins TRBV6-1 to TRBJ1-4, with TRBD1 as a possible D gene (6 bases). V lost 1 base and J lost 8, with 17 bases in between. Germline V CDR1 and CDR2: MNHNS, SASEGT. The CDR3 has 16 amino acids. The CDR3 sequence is CASSEDVNRVREKLFF. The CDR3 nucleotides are TGTGCCAGCAGTGAAGATGTGAACAGGGTGAGGGAAAAACTGTTTTTT.

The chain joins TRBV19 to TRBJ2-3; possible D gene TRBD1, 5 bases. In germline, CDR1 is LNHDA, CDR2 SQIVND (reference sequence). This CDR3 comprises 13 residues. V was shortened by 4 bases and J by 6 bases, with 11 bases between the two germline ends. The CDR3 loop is CASSTNWGDTQYF. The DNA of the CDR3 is TGTGCCAGTAGTACGAACTGGGGCGATACGCAGTATTTT.

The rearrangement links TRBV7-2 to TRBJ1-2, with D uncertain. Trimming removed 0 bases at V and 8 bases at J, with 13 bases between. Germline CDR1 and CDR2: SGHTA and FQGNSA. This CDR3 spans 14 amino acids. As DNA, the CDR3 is TGTGCCAGCAGCTTAGCGAGGTCCGCGGAAGGCTACACCTTC. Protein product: CASSLARSAEGYTF.

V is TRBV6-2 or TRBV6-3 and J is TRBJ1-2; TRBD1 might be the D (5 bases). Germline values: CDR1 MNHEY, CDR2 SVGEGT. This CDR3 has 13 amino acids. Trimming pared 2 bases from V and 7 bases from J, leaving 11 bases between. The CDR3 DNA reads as TGTGCCAGCAGTTACGGGGCCCTAGTTGGCTACACCTTC. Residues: CASSYGALVGYTF.

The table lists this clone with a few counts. This CDR3 reads CASSTGRRNTGELFF. DNA of the CDR3: TGTGCCAGCAGCACCGGGAGGAGGAACACCGGGGAGCTGTTTTTT. The chain joins TRBV7-2 to TRBJ2-2; 7 positions match TRBD2. The CDR3 spans 15 residues. J lost 1 base, V lost 5 bases, and 4 bases had no gene match. The V gene's germline CDR1 is SGHTA and CDR2 FQGNSA.

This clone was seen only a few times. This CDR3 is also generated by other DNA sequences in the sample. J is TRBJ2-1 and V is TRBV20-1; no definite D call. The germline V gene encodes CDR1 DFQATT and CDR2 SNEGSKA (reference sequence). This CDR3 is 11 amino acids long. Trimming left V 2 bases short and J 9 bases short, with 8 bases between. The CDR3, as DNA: TGCAGTGCTAGAAGTAGGCGTGAGCAGTTCTTC. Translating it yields CSARSRREQFF.

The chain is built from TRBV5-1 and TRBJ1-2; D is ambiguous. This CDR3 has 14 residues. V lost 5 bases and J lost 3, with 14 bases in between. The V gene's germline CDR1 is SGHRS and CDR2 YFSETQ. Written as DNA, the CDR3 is TGCGCCAGCAGTACCGGTTGGATCGACTATGGCTACACCTTC. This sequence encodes CASSTGWIDYGYTF.

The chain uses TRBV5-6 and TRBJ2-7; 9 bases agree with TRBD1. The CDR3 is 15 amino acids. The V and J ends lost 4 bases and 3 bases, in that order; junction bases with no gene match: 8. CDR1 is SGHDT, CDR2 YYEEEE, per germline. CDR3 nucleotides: TGTGCCAGCAGCCCTCCGGAGACAGGGGGCTACGAGCAGTACTTC. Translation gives CASSPPETGGYEQYF. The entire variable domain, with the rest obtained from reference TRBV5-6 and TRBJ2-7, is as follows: DAGVTQSPTHLIKTRGQQVTLRCSPKSGHDTVSWYQQALGQGPQFIFQYYEEEERQRGNFPDRFSGHQFPNYSSELNVNALLLGDSALYLCASSPPETGGYEQYFGPGTRLTVT.

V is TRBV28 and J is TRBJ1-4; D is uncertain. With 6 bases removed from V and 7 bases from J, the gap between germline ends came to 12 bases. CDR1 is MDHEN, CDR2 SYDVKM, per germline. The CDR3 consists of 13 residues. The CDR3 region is CASSIPGSEKLFF. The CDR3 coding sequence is TGTGCCAGCAGCATTCCGGGAAGTGAAAAACTGTTTTTT.

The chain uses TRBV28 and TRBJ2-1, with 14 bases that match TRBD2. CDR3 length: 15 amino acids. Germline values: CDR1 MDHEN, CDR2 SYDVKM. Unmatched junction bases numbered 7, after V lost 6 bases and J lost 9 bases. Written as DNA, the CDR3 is TGTGCCAGCAGCCTGGGACTAGCGGGAGTTGGTGAGCAGTTCTTC. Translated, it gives CASSLGLAGVGEQFF.

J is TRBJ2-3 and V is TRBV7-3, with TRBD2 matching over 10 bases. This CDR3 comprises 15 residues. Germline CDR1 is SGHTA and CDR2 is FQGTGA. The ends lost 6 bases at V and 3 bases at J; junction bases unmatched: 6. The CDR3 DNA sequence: TGTGCCAGCAGATCCACTAGCGGGGAGACAGATACGCAGTATTTT. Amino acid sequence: CASRSTSGETDTQYF.

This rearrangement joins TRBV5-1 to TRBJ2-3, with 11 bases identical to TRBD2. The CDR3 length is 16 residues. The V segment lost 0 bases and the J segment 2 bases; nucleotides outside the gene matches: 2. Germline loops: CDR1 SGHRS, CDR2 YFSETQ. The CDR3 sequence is CASSLALAGVTDTQYF. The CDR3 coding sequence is TGCGCCAGCAGCTTGGCACTAGCGGGGGTCACAGATACGCAGTATTTT.

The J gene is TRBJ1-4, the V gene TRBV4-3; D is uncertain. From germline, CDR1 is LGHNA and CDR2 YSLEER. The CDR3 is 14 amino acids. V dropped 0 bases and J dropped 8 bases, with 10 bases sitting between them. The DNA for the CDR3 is TGCGCCAGCAGCCAAGATCAGTTTGGGGAAAAACTGTTTTTT. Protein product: CASSQDQFGEKLFF.

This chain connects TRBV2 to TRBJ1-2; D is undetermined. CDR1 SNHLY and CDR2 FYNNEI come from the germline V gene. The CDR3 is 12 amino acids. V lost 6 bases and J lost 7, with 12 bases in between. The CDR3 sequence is CASRVRQIGYTF. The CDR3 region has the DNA TGTGCCAGCAGGGTTAGACAAATTGGCTACACCTTC.

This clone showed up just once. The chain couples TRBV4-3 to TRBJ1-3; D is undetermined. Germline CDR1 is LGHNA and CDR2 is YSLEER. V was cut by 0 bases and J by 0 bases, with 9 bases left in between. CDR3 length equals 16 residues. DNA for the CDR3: TGCGCCAGCAGCCAAGATAGTCGTAGCTCTGGAAACACCATATATTTT. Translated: CASSQDSRSSGNTIYF.

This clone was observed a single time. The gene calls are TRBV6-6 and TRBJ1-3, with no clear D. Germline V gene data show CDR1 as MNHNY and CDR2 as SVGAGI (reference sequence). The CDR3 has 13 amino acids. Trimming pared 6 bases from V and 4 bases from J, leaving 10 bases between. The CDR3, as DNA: TGTGCCAGCAGCCCAGAAGTCGGAAACACCATATATTTT. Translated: CASSPEVGNTIYF.

In nucleotides, the CDR3 is TGTGCCAGCTCACCGACAGGGAGAGCCTACGAGCAGTACTTC. This codes for CASSPTGRAYEQYF. The chain couples TRBV18 to TRBJ2-7; 7 bases are a match to TRBD1. CDR1 and CDR2 (germline): KGHSH, LQKENI. The CDR3 is made up of 14 amino acids. V shed 3 bases, J shed 2 bases, and the junction held 4 bases outside the gene matches.

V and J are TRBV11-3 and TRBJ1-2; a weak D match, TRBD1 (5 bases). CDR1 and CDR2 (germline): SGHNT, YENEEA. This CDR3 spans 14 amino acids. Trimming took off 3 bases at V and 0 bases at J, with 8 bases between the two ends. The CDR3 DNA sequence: TGTGCCAGCAGCTTCGCAGGGTCTAACTATGGCTACACCTTC. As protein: CASSFAGSNYGYTF. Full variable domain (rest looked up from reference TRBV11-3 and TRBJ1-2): EAGVVQSPRYKIIEKKQPVAFWCNPISGHNTLYWYLQNLGQGPELLIRYENEEAVDDSQLPKDRFSAERLKGVDSTLKIQPAELGDSAVYLCASSFAGSNYGYTFGSGTRLTVV.

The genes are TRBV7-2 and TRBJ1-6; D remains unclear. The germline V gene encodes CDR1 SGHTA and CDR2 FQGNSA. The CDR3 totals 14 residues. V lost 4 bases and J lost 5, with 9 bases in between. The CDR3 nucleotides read TGTGCCAGCAGCTCCGAATGGAATAATTCACCCCTCCACTTT. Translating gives CASSSEWNNSPLHF.

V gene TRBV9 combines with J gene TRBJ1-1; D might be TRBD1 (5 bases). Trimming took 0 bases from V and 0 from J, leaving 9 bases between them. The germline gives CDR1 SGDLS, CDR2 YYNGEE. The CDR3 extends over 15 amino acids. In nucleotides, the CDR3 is TGTGCCAGCAGCGTAGGGCAGGGAATGAACACTGAAGCTTTCTTT. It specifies CASSVGQGMNTEAFF.

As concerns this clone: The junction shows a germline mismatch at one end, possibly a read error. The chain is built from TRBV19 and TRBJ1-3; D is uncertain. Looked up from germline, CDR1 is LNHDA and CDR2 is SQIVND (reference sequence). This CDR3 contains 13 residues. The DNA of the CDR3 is TGCGCGGCGCGGACCGGCGGCGGAAACACCATATATTTT. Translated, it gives CAARTGGGNTIYF.

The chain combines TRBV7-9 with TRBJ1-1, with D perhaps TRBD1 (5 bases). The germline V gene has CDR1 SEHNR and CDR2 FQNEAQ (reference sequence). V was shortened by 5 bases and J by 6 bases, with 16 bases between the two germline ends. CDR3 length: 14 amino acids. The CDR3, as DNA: TGTGCCAGCAGCCTACAGACCGTGGGGGCTGAAGCTTTCTTT. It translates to CASSLQTVGAEAFF.

The CDR3 DNA follows: TGTGCCAGTAGTCCACAGGGAAGGATTTCACCCCTCCACTTT. This encodes CASSPQGRISPLHF. The chain joins TRBV19 to TRBJ1-6; D is possibly TRBD1 (6 bases). The CDR3 sequence is 14 residues long. Trimming cost V 5 bases and J 9 bases, with 14 bases left between them. From germline, CDR1 is LNHDA and CDR2 SQIVND (reference sequence).

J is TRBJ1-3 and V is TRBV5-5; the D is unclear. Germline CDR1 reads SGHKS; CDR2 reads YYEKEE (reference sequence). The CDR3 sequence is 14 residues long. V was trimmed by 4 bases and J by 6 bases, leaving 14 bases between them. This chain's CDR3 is CASSQTLYENTIYF. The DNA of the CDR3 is TGTGCCAGCAGCCAGACCCTATATGAAAACACCATATATTTT.

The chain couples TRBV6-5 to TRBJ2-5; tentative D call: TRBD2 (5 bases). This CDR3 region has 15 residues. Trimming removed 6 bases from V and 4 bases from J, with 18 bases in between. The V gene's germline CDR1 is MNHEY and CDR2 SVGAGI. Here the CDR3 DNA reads TGTGCCAGCAGCCCGACCGCAACCGGAGGAGAGACCCAGTACTTC. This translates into CASSPTATGGETQYF.

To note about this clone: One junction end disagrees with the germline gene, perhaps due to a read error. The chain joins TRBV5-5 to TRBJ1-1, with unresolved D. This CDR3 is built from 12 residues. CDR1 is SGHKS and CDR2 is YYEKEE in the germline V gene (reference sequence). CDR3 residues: CASSLFDSKGIF. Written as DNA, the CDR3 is TGTGCCAGCAGCTTGTTCGACTCAAAGGGCATCTTT.

The CDR3 DNA follows: TGCGCCAGCAGCCAAGTCGTCGCGGGGGCGGGCTATGGCTACACCTTC. It yields the protein CASSQVVAGAGYGYTF. J is TRBJ1-2 and V is TRBV4-1; perhaps TRBD1 as D (6 bases). The CDR3 covers 16 residues. CDR1 is MGHRA and CDR2 is YSYEKL in the germline V gene. Trimming took 1 base from V and 4 from J, leaving 16 bases between them.